The present T cell receptor beta chain was sequenced within a study of T cell responses to AZD1222 COVID-19 vaccine. Germline loops: CDR1 SQVTM, CDR2 ANQGSEA. J lost 3 bases, V lost 6 bases, and 11 bases had no gene match. The CDR3 length is 15 residues. Sequencing used immunoSEQ multiplex PCR; TCRdb keeps in-frame clones, though not all of them. Among about 260,000 clones listed, 93% were seen once. This receptor was identified in an adult in good health. Sequencing used peripheral blood, obtained on day 0 of AZD1222 vaccination. The genes are TRBV29-1 and TRBJ1-3, with 7 bases aligning to TRBD1. In nucleotides, the CDR3 is TGCAGCGTCTCACGACAGGGATGGGGTGGAAACACCATATATTTT. It codes for CSVSRQGWGGNTIYF.